Reported below is one T cell receptor (beta chain). This entry comes from a study of OX40 agonist ivuxolimab in advanced cancers. Whole-study context: With ivuxolimab, an agonistic anti-OX40 (CD134) antibody, patients were treated.

This table comes from immunoSEQ multiplex PCR, and its TCRdb copy is limited to in-frame clones, with some not included. The sample consists of some 72,000 clones, less than 95% of them appearing once. Germline V lookup: CDR1 PRHDT, CDR2 FYEKMQ (reference sequence). The CDR3 loop spans 17 amino acids. V dropped 1 base and J dropped 0 bases, with 16 bases sitting between them. The source material was CD4+ or CD8+ T cells sorted from blood, sampled in a trial of the OX40 agonist ivuxolimab. The V and J genes are TRBV13 and TRBJ2-7; tentatively, D is TRBD1 (5 bases). The TCR was taken from an adult with an advanced solid tumor such as melanoma, head and neck, liver or kidney cancer. The CDR3 loop reads CASSLERQAGNSYEQYF. CDR3 bases: TGTGCCAGCAGCTTAGAGCGTCAGGCAGGGAACTCCTACGAGCAGTACTTC.